This T cell receptor beta chain came from a study of identical twins. TCRdb re-derived calls from the 5' RACE reads in MiXCR, one entry per CDR3 protein. Of some 690,000 distinct CDR3 sequences in the sample, roughly 20% are singletons; the top ten hold about 4.3%. This clonotype was found a few times. Its antigen is unknown. The CDR3 extends over 16 amino acids. With 1 base clipped from V and 8 bases from J, the junction kept 4 bases outside the gene matches. From germline, CDR1 is SGHTA and CDR2 FQGNSA. General observations from the study: Conclusions came from cross-sectional statistical analysis, not from following the same donors.

These sequences were also reported in another study, on T cells expressing NK-cell markers. That report notes: Investigators obtained TCR beta repertoires from sorted CD3+CD56+NKG2C+, CD3+CD56+NKG2C- and CD3+CD56-NKG2C+ T cells. Sorting was limited to alpha-beta TCR-expressing T cells with an anti-gamma-delta TCR antibody in several experiments.

J is TRBJ1-6 and V is TRBV7-2; 11 bases match TRBD1. The material sequenced was PBMCs. The origin of this receptor is a woman aged 18-30 years in good health. The CDR3 DNA reads TGTGCCAGCAGCTTAGTTTGGGGACAGGGGGATTCACCCCTCCACTTT. It codes for CASSLVWGQGDSPLHF.